Below, 26 T cell receptor beta chains from the same sample are listed, as sequenced in a study of blood T cell repertoires in COVID-19. The assay was immunoSEQ multiplex PCR, and TCRdb's table has in-frame clones only and misses some. The data show roughly 150,000 clones, with around 82% seen just once and around 18% held by the top ten. Sequencing was performed on PBMCs or T cells enriched from blood (not recorded which). The receptor source for this set is a man in his sixties who had recovered from COVID-19.

V usage is TRBV5-4 and J usage is TRBJ1-3; D possibly corresponds to TRBD1 (5 bases). V shed 5 bases and J shed 1 base, with 10 bases lying between them. The CDR3 runs 14 residues. Germline lookup yields CDR1 SGHNT and CDR2 YYREEE (reference sequence). CDR3 amino acids: CASSPTVSGNTIYF. CDR3 DNA sequence: TGTGCCAGCAGTCCGACAGTTTCTGGAAACACCATATATTTT.

The chain employs TRBV9 and TRBJ2-2; TRBD2 matches 10 bases. J was trimmed by 2 bases and V by 0 bases; bases with no gene match: 4. CDR3 length: 17 residues. Germline lookup yields CDR1 SGDLS and CDR2 YYNGEE. This chain's CDR3 is CASSVGVAGGNTGELFF. The CDR3 DNA reads as TGTGCCAGCAGCGTAGGGGTAGCGGGGGGAAACACCGGGGAGCTGTTTTTT.

J is TRBJ1-4 and V is TRBV5-1; 10 bases match TRBD1. Trimming removed 2 bases from V and 7 bases from J; junction bases left unmatched: 8. Germline V gene data show CDR1 as SGHRS and CDR2 as YFSETQ. This CDR3 has 16 residues. Here the CDR3 reads CASSFDNRDRGEKLFF. The CDR3 bases are TGCGCCAGCAGCTTTGACAACCGGGACAGGGGTGAAAAACTGTTTTTT.

This clone occurred once. This chain uses TRBV27 with TRBJ2-1; 11 nucleotides match TRBD2. The V gene end was trimmed by 3 bases and the J gene end by 9 bases; junction bases not matched to a gene: 16. The CDR3 extends over 18 amino acids. Germline CDR1 MNHEY, CDR2 SMNVEV (reference sequence). Here the CDR3 reads CASSFLPLAGGPSPEQFF. In DNA form, the CDR3 reads TGTGCCAGCAGTTTCCTGCCGTTAGCGGGAGGGCCTTCCCCTGAGCAGTTCTTC.

The chain carries TRBV5-1 and TRBJ2-2; TRBD1 aligns across 7 bases. Germline V gives CDR1 SGHRS, CDR2 YFSETQ. The V gene end was trimmed by 4 bases and the J gene end by 3 bases; junction bases not matched to a gene: 3. The CDR3 sequence is 14 residues long. The CDR3 protein is CASSTGTDTGELFF. The CDR3 nucleotides are TGCGCCAGCAGCACCGGGACAGACACCGGGGAGCTGTTTTTT.

The chain combines TRBV27 with TRBJ1-1; a possible D gene is TRBD1 (6 bases). CDR1 is MNHEY, CDR2 SMNVEV, per germline (reference sequence). This CDR3 comprises 14 residues. V was cut by 3 bases and J by 0 bases, with 8 bases left in between. Here the CDR3 reads CASSFGGMNTEAFF. The CDR3 coding sequence is TGTGCCAGCAGTTTTGGGGGCATGAACACTGAAGCTTTCTTT.

The chain uses TRBV11-2 and TRBJ2-3; 7 positions match TRBD1. The CDR3 has 15 residues. Germline trimming cut 1 base from V and 3 bases from J; bases unmatched to any gene: 4. Germline V gene data show CDR1 as SGHAT and CDR2 as FQNNGV. CDR3 sequence: CASSLGSRGTDTQYF. CDR3 sequence (DNA): TGTGCCAGCAGCTTAGGAAGCAGGGGGACAGATACGCAGTATTTT. The full variable domain, rest sourced from reference TRBV11-2 and TRBJ2-3, is EAGVAQSPRYKIIEKRQSVAFWCNPISGHATLYWYQQILGQGPKLLIQFQNNGVVDDSQLPKDRFSAERLKGVDSTLKIQPAKLEDSAVYLCASSLGSRGTDTQYFGPGTRLTVL.

The V and J genes are TRBV7-5 and TRBJ2-5; no check of the table's D call, TRBD1, against the DNA was made. TRBV7-5 is a pseudogene. The CDR3 sequence is 16 residues long. CDR3 bases: TGTGTCAGAAGCCCCCGGGACAGGGAAGAGTGGGAGACCCAGTACTTC. It encodes CVRSPRDREEWETQYF.

The J gene is TRBJ1-2, the V gene TRBV9; TRBD1 is a possible D gene (5 bases). The V gene's germline CDR1 is SGDLS and CDR2 YYNGEE. Trimming shortened V by 3 bases and J by 4 bases, and 22 bases separated the two germline ends. CDR3 length: 17 residues. The CDR3 sequence: CASSANLMTVSGYGYTF. The CDR3 DNA reads TGTGCCAGCAGCGCAAACTTGATGACAGTTTCGGGCTATGGCTACACCTTC.

Turning to this clone: Mismatch with germline at one junction end may stem from a read error. The rearrangement uses TRBV13 and TRBJ1-2; 10 nucleotides align to TRBD1. The CDR3 consists of 15 residues. Germline V lookup: CDR1 PRHDT, CDR2 FYEKMQ (reference sequence). Here the CDR3 DNA reads TGTGCCAGCAGCATAGGACAGGGGGTAGACTATGGCTACACCTTC. Residues: CASSIGQGVDYGYTF.

The chain has TRBV5-6 and TRBJ2-7; TRBD2 matches at 8 bases. The CDR3 totals 12 residues. The V segment lost 1 base and the J segment 6 bases; nucleotides outside the gene matches: 0. Germline-derived CDR1 and CDR2 are SGHDT and YYEEEE. This CDR3 reads CASSLTSGEQYF. Written as DNA, the CDR3 is TGTGCCAGCAGCTTGACTAGCGGCGAGCAGTACTTC.

The chain is built from TRBV2 and TRBJ1-1, with 10 bases fitting TRBD1. The CDR3 contains 14 residues. Trimming took 6 bases from V and 4 from J; bases not matched to a gene: 5. Germline values: CDR1 SNHLY, CDR2 FYNNEI. The CDR3 region is CASRGDRGFTEAFF. The CDR3 coding sequence is TGTGCCAGCAGGGGGGACAGGGGATTCACTGAAGCTTTCTTT.

V and J are TRBV6-5 and TRBJ1-1; possibly TRBD1 for D (6 bases). Germline V gene sequence: CDR1 MNHEY, CDR2 SVGAGI. Deletions cut 5 bases from V and 1 base from J, with 14 bases between. The CDR3 loop spans 15 amino acids. The CDR3 reads CASSNHRVGNTEAFF. CDR3 bases: TGTGCCAGCAGTAATCACAGGGTTGGGAACACTGAAGCTTTCTTT.

This CDR3 reads CACGIRFEQYF. For the CDR3, the DNA is TGTGCCTGCGGTATAAGGTTCGAGCAGTACTTC. The rearrangement uses TRBV11-1 and TRBJ2-7; D not resolved. This CDR3 spans 11 amino acids. Per germline, CDR1 SGHAT and CDR2 FQDESV (reference sequence). V shed 11 bases and J shed 6 bases, with 14 bases lying between them.

The chain carries TRBV29-1 and TRBJ1-2; D is perhaps TRBD1 (5 bases). This CDR3 contains 13 residues. Trimming took 3 bases from V and 2 from J, leaving 10 bases between them. CDR1 and CDR2 (germline): SQVTM, ANQGSEA. The DNA for the CDR3 is TGCAGCGTTGAGCAGGGAGGGAACTATGGCTACACCTTC. Its protein is CSVEQGGNYGYTF.

The chain links TRBV6-5 to TRBJ1-3; 7 bases agree with TRBD1. CDR3 length equals 14 residues. Germline-derived CDR1 and CDR2 are MNHEY and SVGAGI. After removal of 7 bases from V and 0 bases from J, the junction contained 3 bases not matched to a gene. CDR3 sequence: CASIWDSSGNTIYF. CDR3 sequence (DNA): TGTGCCAGCATTTGGGACAGCTCTGGAAACACCATATATTTT.

The CDR3 protein is CASRGFDRGYEKLFF. CDR3 sequence (DNA): TGTGCCAGCCGGGGATTCGACAGGGGATATGAAAAACTGTTTTTT. This chain connects TRBV7-9 to TRBJ1-4; 8 bases are shared with TRBD1. Germline V lookup: CDR1 SEHNR, CDR2 FQNEAQ (reference sequence). Trimming at V came to 8 bases and at J to 6 bases, leaving 11 bases not matched to a gene. This CDR3 has 15 amino acids.

The genes are TRBV10-3 and TRBJ2-7, with 9 bases lining up with TRBD1. V lost 4 bases, J lost 7 bases, and 11 bases stayed unmatched. The CDR3 runs 15 residues. Per the germline V gene, CDR1 is ENHRY and CDR2 is SYGVKD. The CDR3 spells CAISGYRDREREQYF. As DNA, the CDR3 is TGTGCCATCAGTGGGTACCGGGACAGGGAGCGAGAGCAGTACTTC.

The chain recombines TRBV7-9 with TRBJ1-6, with 9 bases aligning to TRBD1. Germline CDR1 reads SEHNR; CDR2 reads FQNEAQ (reference sequence). The CDR3 runs to 18 residues. With V trimmed by 5 bases and J by 10 bases, 18 bases remained unmatched. CDR3 bases: TGTGCCAGCAGCCCGGTCGAGTCCCTGGGACAGGGCTTCTCACCCCTCCACTTT. Protein product: CASSPVESLGQGFSPLHF.

This clone was seen once. The chain combines TRBV6-5 with TRBJ1-6; 8 bases are a match to TRBD1. CDR1 MNHEY and CDR2 SVGAGI come from the germline V gene. Trimming removed 6 bases from V and 19 bases from J; junction bases left unmatched: 11. The CDR3 length is 12 residues. The CDR3 nucleotides are TGTGCCAGCAGCCACGGACAGGGATTATTACACTTT. Its translation: CASSHGQGLLHF.

In this sample, this clone turned up once. The V gene is TRBV5-4, the J gene TRBJ2-7; 7 bases line up with TRBD2. Losses at the gene ends were 0 bases for V and 5 bases for J; bases not matched to a gene: 11. Germline-derived CDR1 and CDR2 are SGHNT and YYREEE (reference sequence). The CDR3 extends over 16 amino acids. CDR3 residues: CASSLAKGGPVNEQYF. CDR3 coding DNA: TGTGCCAGCAGCTTGGCCAAGGGAGGGCCGGTGAACGAGCAGTACTTC. Full variable domain (rest looked up from reference TRBV5-4 and TRBJ2-7): ETGVTQSPTHLIKTRGQQVTLRCSSQSGHNTVSWYQQALGQGPQFIFQYYREEENGRGNFPPRFSGLQFPNYSSELNVNALELDDSALYLCASSLAKGGPVNEQYFGPGTRLTVT.

This chain links TRBV7-9 with TRBJ2-1; D remains unclear. The CDR3 consists of 12 residues. Between the trimmed V and J ends, which lost 5 bases and 8 bases, there was a span of 10 bases. CDR1 and CDR2 from the germline V gene are SEHNR and FQNEAQ (reference sequence). The CDR3 protein is CASSREIDEQFF. CDR3 coding DNA: TGTGCCAGCAGCCGAGAGATCGATGAGCAGTTCTTC. Combining the CDR3 with reference TRBV7-9 and TRBJ2-1 gives the whole variable domain DTGVSQNPRHKITKRGQNVTFRCDPISEHNRLYWYRQTLGQGPEFLTYFQNEAQLEKSRLLSDRFSAERPKGSFSTLEIQRTEQGDSAMYLCASSREIDEQFFGPGTRLTVL.

V is TRBV5-1 and J is TRBJ2-7, with no clear D. V was cut by 0 bases and J by 5 bases, with 12 bases left in between. The CDR3 is 14 residues long. From germline, CDR1 is SGHRS and CDR2 YFSETQ. CDR3 in DNA: TGCGCCAGCAGCTTGGGACACAGTAGTAACGAGCAGTACTTC. Translated, it gives CASSLGHSSNEQYF.

This chain connects TRBV4-2 to TRBJ2-7; 7 bases fit TRBD1. Germline V gives CDR1 LGHNA, CDR2 YNFKEQ. The ends lost 0 bases at V and 4 bases at J; junction bases unmatched: 6. The CDR3 spans 15 residues. CDR3 in amino acids: CASSQEATGRYEQYF. The CDR3 bases are TGTGCCAGCAGCCAAGAGGCGACAGGGCGATACGAGCAGTACTTC.

The rearrangement uses TRBV7-2 and TRBJ2-7; 13 bases are a match to TRBD2. The germline CDR1 and CDR2 sequences are SGHTA and FQGNSA. The V gene end was trimmed by 2 bases and the J gene end by 9 bases; junction bases not matched to a gene: 7. This CDR3 region has 15 residues. The CDR3 DNA sequence: TGTGCCAGCAGCTTACCGGGACTAGCGGGGCGGAGGCAGTACTTC. Translated, it gives CASSLPGLAGRRQYF.

J is TRBJ1-6 and V is TRBV12-3 or TRBV12-4; D not certain. V lost 2 bases to trimming and J lost 10 bases, with 9 bases between them. The CDR3 runs 13 residues. CDR3: CASSLQGDSPLHF. DNA of the CDR3: TGTGCCAGCAGTTTACAAGGAGACTCACCCCTCCACTTT.